The 3 T cell receptor beta chains below all came from one sample that was sequenced in a study of CD8+ T cells in alopecia areata (dated by TCRdb to the late 2010s). Read against the paper, the sample's treatment or condition label means: oral pan-JAK inhibitor, 5-10 mg twice daily. Libraries were made using the immunoSEQ multiplex PCR assay. To provide template for TCR sequencing, every sample had RNA extracted and reverse transcribed into cDNA. TCRdb took this table from immuneACCESS and kept in-frame rearrangements with V and J called. Such tables lack part of the clones; where checked against another copy, unresolved V genes explain under half of the gap, and the rest is unexplained. A total of about 180,000 clones appear in this sample, 40% to 55% of them only once. The ten biggest clones cover about a tenth of the sample. Source: CD8+ T cells sorted from blood, taken around week 52, from a patient treated with tofacitinib. The receptor source for this set is a human donor with alopecia areata.

Only one count was recorded for this clone. This rearrangement joins TRBV9 to TRBJ2-2; D might be TRBD1 (6 bases). The V end lost 4 bases, the J end lost 0 bases, and 16 bases lay between the germline ends. The germline gives CDR1 SGDLS, CDR2 YYNGEE. The CDR3 sequence is 17 residues long. The CDR3 nucleotides are TGTGCCAGCAGCTTACACCGGGACACCGCGAACACCGGGGAGCTGTTTTTT. It yields the protein CASSLHRDTANTGELFF.

This clone was detected only a few times. The chain carries TRBV25-1 and TRBJ1-1; D is perhaps TRBD1 (5 bases). The V end was cut by 2 bases, the J end by 1 base, with 5 bases between. CDR3 length: 13 amino acids. Germline V gene lookup returns CDR1 MGHDK and CDR2 SYGVNS. The CDR3 sequence: CASSEQGNTEAFF. For the CDR3, the DNA is TGTGCCAGCAGTGAACAGGGGAACACTGAAGCTTTCTTT.

This clone was seen more than once but under ten times. The chain couples TRBV6-5 to TRBJ1-1; D perhaps matches TRBD1 (5 bases). This CDR3 is built from 14 residues. Germline V gene data show CDR1 as MNHEY and CDR2 as SVGAGI. Trimming pared 6 bases from V and 4 bases from J, leaving 15 bases between. The CDR3: CASSPWGGGTEAFF. Here the CDR3 DNA reads TGTGCCAGCAGCCCCTGGGGGGGAGGCACTGAAGCTTTCTTT.